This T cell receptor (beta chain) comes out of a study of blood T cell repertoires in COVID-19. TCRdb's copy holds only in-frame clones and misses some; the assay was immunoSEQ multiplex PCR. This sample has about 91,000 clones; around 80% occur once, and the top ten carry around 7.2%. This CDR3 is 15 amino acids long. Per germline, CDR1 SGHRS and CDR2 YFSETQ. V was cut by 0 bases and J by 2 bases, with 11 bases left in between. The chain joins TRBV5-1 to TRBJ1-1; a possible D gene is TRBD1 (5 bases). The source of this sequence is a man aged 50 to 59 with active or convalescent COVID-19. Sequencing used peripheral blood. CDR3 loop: CASSLGIRVNTEAFF. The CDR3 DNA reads TGCGCCAGCAGCTTGGGTATCAGGGTTAACACTGAAGCTTTCTTT.